This entry lists 22 T cell receptor beta chains sequenced from one sample in a study of blood T cell repertoires in COVID-19. TCRdb keeps only in-frame clones here, not all; method: immunoSEQ multiplex PCR. The sample lists about 87,000 clones; 80% to 85% were seen once. Sequences were obtained from peripheral blood. These receptors came from a woman older than 75 with active or convalescent COVID-19.

In regard to this clone: One end of the junction is discordant with germline, which a read error may explain. The chain couples TRBV7-2 to TRBJ2-7, with 9 bases identical to TRBD2. Germline loops: CDR1 SGHTA, CDR2 FQGNSA. CDR3 length equals 14 residues. CDR3 sequence (DNA): TGTGCCGGCAGGCCTAGCGGGGTCTCCTACGAGCAGTACTTC. Protein sequence: CAGRPSGVSYEQYF.

This chain links TRBV4-1 with TRBJ1-5; D might be TRBD1 (6 bases). CDR3 length: 17 amino acids. The ends were cut back, 1 base at V and 4 bases at J, with 17 bases in the middle. CDR1 and CDR2 from the germline V gene are MGHRA and YSYEKL. The CDR3: CASSQVSGAGRNQPQHF. The CDR3 DNA reads as TGCGCCAGCAGCCAAGTATCAGGGGCTGGACGTAATCAGCCCCAGCATTTT.

V gene TRBV7-2 combines with J gene TRBJ1-1; 7 nucleotides match TRBD1. The germline CDR1 and CDR2 sequences are SGHTA and FQGNSA. This CDR3 has 13 amino acids. V gave up 3 bases and J gave up 4 bases; unmatched junction bases: 2. Here the CDR3 DNA reads TGTGCCAGCAGCTTCCCAGGGGGCACTGAAGCTTTCTTT. As protein: CASSFPGGTEAFF.

The chain carries TRBV24-1 and TRBJ1-2; D possibly corresponds to TRBD1 (5 bases). CDR1 and CDR2 from the germline V gene are KGHDR and SFDVKD. Trimming cost V 3 bases and J 3 bases, with 10 bases left between them. This CDR3 is built from 14 residues. The CDR3 bases are TGTGCCACCAGTGATCTACAGGTGGACTATGGCTACACCTTC. It encodes CATSDLQVDYGYTF.

The V gene is TRBV9, the J gene TRBJ2-7; 10 nucleotides line up with TRBD1. This CDR3 has 15 amino acids. V was pared by 4 bases and J by 3 bases, with 7 bases of the junction left unmatched. CDR1 and CDR2 from the germline V gene are SGDLS and YYNGEE. CDR3 sequence (DNA): TGTGCCAGCAGCTCAGGACAGGGGGGATACTACGAGCAGTACTTC. Protein sequence: CASSSGQGGYYEQYF. Combining the CDR3 with reference TRBV9 and TRBJ2-7 gives the whole variable domain DSGVTQTPKHLITATGQRVTLRCSPRSGDLSVYWYQQSLDQGLQFLIQYYNGEERAKGNILERFSAQQFPDLHSELNLSSLELGDSALYFCASSSGQGGYYEQYFGPGTRLTVT.

V is TRBV30 and J is TRBJ2-1, with a weak D call TRBD2 (7 bases). Trimming removed 3 bases from V and 1 base from J, with 16 bases in between. From germline, CDR1 is GTSNPN and CDR2 SVGIG (reference sequence). The CDR3 loop spans 16 amino acids. The DNA of the CDR3 is TGTGCCTGGAGAGGAGGGGGGGTGGAATCCTACAATGAGCAGTTCTTC. Amino acids: CAWRGGGVESYNEQFF.

V and J are TRBV19 and TRBJ2-7, with 11 bases aligning to TRBD1. Looked up from germline, CDR1 is LNHDA and CDR2 is SQIVND (reference sequence). This CDR3 is built from 15 residues. With V trimmed by 5 bases and J by 0 bases, 3 bases remained unmatched. The DNA for the CDR3 is TGTGCCAGTAGTCGGGGACAGGGGGTCTCCTACGAGCAGTACTTC. The encoded protein is CASSRGQGVSYEQYF.

The J gene is TRBJ1-1, the V gene TRBV6-5, with TRBD1 matching over 7 bases. The CDR3 length is 14 residues. Germline V gene data show CDR1 as MNHEY and CDR2 as SVGAGI. The J segment lost 4 bases and the V segment lost 6 bases, leaving 8 bases of the junction unmatched. The CDR3 spells CASSLNRGGTEAFF. Written as DNA, the CDR3 is TGTGCCAGCAGCCTTAACAGGGGTGGCACTGAAGCTTTCTTT.

The genes are TRBV6-2 or TRBV6-3 and TRBJ2-2; 7 bases match TRBD2. There are 14 residues in the CDR3. Germline loops: CDR1 MNHEY, CDR2 SVGEGT. The ends lost 5 bases at V and 7 bases at J; junction bases unmatched: 7. The CDR3 DNA sequence: TGTGCCAGCAGTACGACTAGCTGGGGCGGGGAGCTGTTTTTT. As protein: CASSTTSWGGELFF.

J is TRBJ1-3 and V is TRBV15; TRBD1 aligns across 8 bases. Germline CDR1 and CDR2: LNHNV and YYDKDF (reference sequence). CDR3 length equals 16 residues. The V segment lost 1 base and the J segment 2 bases; nucleotides outside the gene matches: 4. CDR3 bases: TGTGCCACCAGCAGAGTTTCGACAGGGGCTGGAAACACCATATATTTT. It specifies CATSRVSTGAGNTIYF.

The CDR3 loop is CASSFPQTGGSAQPQHF. CDR3 sequence (DNA): TGTGCCAGCAGTTTCCCCCAGACCGGGGGAAGCGCTCAGCCCCAGCATTTT. This chain links TRBV28 with TRBJ1-5, with D perhaps TRBD1 (5 bases). CDR1 and CDR2 (germline): MDHEN, SYDVKM. This CDR3 has 17 amino acids. V was shortened by 3 bases and J by 6 bases, with 21 bases between the two germline ends.

This rearrangement joins TRBV18 to TRBJ1-5; TRBD1 matches at 7 bases. Per the germline V gene, CDR1 is KGHSH and CDR2 is LQKENI. The CDR3 is 15 amino acids. V shed 5 bases, J shed 2 bases, and the junction held 6 bases outside the gene matches. This chain's CDR3 is CASSEQGFGNQPQHF. CDR3 nucleotide sequence: TGTGCCAGCTCAGAACAGGGGTTTGGCAATCAGCCCCAGCATTTT.

J is TRBJ2-2 and V is TRBV18; no reliable D call. This CDR3 is 15 amino acids long. CDR1 KGHSH and CDR2 LQKENI come from the germline V gene. The V and J ends lost 3 bases and 0 bases respectively, with 8 bases between them. The CDR3 nucleotides read TGTGCCAGCTCACCCGTTACTCCGAACACCGGGGAGCTGTTTTTT. Its protein product is CASSPVTPNTGELFF.

The genes are TRBV28 and TRBJ1-1; a possible D gene is TRBD1 (5 bases). V shed 6 bases and J shed 1 base, with 21 bases lying between them. Germline CDR1 MDHEN, CDR2 SYDVKM. The CDR3 is made up of 17 amino acids. CDR3 protein: CASRNTAGVHQNTEAFF. The CDR3 DNA is TGTGCCAGCAGAAACACGGCGGGGGTTCATCAGAACACTGAAGCTTTCTTT.

This clone was seen once. V is TRBV3-1 (or the pseudogene TRBV3-2) and J is TRBJ2-7, with 8 bases aligning to TRBD2. The V gene end was trimmed by 3 bases and the J gene end by 2 bases; junction bases not matched to a gene: 9. Looked up from germline, CDR1 is LGHDT and CDR2 is YNNKEL (reference sequence). CDR3 size: 16 residues. The CDR3 is CASSHTGGGRPYEQYF. The CDR3 DNA reads as TGTGCCAGCAGCCATACCGGGGGGGGTAGGCCCTACGAGCAGTACTTC.

The genes are TRBV4-1 and TRBJ2-3, with 10 bases identical to TRBD1. V shed 0 bases, J shed 1 base, and the junction held 4 bases outside the gene matches. CDR1 and CDR2 (germline): MGHRA, YSYEKL. The CDR3 has 17 residues. For the CDR3, the DNA is TGCGCCAGCAGCCAAGAGCGGGACAGGGGAGGCACAGATACGCAGTATTTT. Protein: CASSQERDRGGTDTQYF.

This clone occurred once. Written as DNA, the CDR3 is TGTGCCAGCTCACCACCGCAGGGAGGAGGCTACACCTTC. This codes for CASSPPQGGGYTF. The chain employs TRBV18 and TRBJ1-2; TRBD1 might be the D (5 bases). Trimming cost V 0 bases and J 8 bases, with 10 bases left between them. Germline V lookup: CDR1 KGHSH, CDR2 LQKENI. The CDR3 sequence is 13 residues long.

The rearrangement links TRBV7-3 to TRBJ2-2; 9 bases line up with TRBD1. The germline CDR1 and CDR2 sequences are SGHTA and FQGTGA. V gave up 3 bases and J gave up 7 bases; unmatched junction bases: 0. The CDR3 length is 13 residues. Here the CDR3 reads CASSLGQGGELFF. The CDR3 region has the DNA TGTGCCAGCAGCTTGGGACAGGGCGGGGAGCTGTTTTTT. Full variable domain (remainder filled in from reference TRBV7-3 and TRBJ2-2): GAGVSQTPSNKVTEKGKYVELRCDPISGHTALYWYRQSLGQGPEFLIYFQGTGAADDSGLPNDRFFAVRPEGSVSTLKIQRTERGDSAVYLCASSLGQGGELFFGEGSRLTVL.

This clone has only a few counts. The CDR3 nucleotides read TGCGCCAGCAGCTTGGGTGGGACAGACCCCTACGAGCAGTACTTC. Translating gives CASSLGGTDPYEQYF. The V and J genes are TRBV5-1 and TRBJ2-7; 7 nucleotides match TRBD1. CDR3 size: 15 residues. Trimming cost V 0 bases and J 2 bases; bases outside gene matches: 5. From germline, CDR1 is SGHRS and CDR2 YFSETQ. Based on the CDR3 plus reference TRBV5-1 and TRBJ2-7, the full variable domain is KAGVTQTPRYLIKTRGQQVTLSCSPISGHRSVSWYQQTPGQGLQFLFEYFSETQRNKGNFPGRFSGRQFSNSRSEMNVSTLELGDSALYLCASSLGGTDPYEQYFGPGTRLTVT.

The chain has TRBV25-1 and TRBJ2-7; D may be TRBD1 (5 bases). Germline V CDR1 and CDR2: MGHDK, SYGVNS. Trimming took off 8 bases at V and 5 bases at J, with 19 bases between the two ends. This CDR3 has 14 amino acids. The CDR3 DNA sequence: TGTGCCAGCTCCCACGAGCAGGGTGCCAACGAGCAGTACTTC. Translating gives CASSHEQGANEQYF.

The CDR3 protein is CASSLPSYEQYF. CDR3 coding DNA: TGTGCCAGCAGCCTTCCCTCGTACGAGCAGTACTTC. V and J are TRBV6-5 and TRBJ2-7; unclear D gene. Between the trimmed V and J ends, which lost 6 bases and 4 bases, there was a span of 10 bases. The germline gives CDR1 MNHEY, CDR2 SVGAGI. CDR3 size: 12 residues.

V usage is TRBV7-2 and J usage is TRBJ2-2; a weak D match, TRBD2 (7 bases). Germline-derived CDR1 and CDR2 are SGHTA and FQGNSA. The CDR3 extends over 14 amino acids. Trimming shortened V by 4 bases and J by 6 bases, and 12 bases separated the two germline ends. As DNA, the CDR3 is TGTGCCAGCAGCTCGTCGGGGGGCGCCGGGGAGCTGTTTTTT. Translating gives CASSSSGGAGELFF.